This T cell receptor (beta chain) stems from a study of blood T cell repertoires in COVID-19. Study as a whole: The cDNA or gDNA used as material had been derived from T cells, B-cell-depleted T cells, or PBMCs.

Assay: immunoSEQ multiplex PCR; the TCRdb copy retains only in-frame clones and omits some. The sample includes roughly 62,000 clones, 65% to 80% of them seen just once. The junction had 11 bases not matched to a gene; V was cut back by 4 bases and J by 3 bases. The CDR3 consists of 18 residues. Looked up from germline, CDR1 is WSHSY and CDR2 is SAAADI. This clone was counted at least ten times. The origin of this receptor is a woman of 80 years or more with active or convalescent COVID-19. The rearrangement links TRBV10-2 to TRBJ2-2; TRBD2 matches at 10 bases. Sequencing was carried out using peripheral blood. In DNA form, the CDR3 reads TGCGCCAGCAGTGCCCCTAGCGGGGGCGGCTGGGACACCGGGGAGCTGTTTTTT. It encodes CASSAPSGGGWDTGELFF.